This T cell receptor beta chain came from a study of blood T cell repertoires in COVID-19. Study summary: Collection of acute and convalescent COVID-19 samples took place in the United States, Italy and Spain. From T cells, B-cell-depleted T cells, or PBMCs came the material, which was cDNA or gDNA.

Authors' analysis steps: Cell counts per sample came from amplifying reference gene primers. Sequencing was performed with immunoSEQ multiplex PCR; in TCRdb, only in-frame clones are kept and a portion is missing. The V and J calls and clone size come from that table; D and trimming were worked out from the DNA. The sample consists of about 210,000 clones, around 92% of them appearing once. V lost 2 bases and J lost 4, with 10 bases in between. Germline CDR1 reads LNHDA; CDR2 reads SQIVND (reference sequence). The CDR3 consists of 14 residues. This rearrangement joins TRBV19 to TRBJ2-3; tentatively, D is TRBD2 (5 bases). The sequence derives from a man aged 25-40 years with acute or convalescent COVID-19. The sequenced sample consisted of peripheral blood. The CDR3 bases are TGTGCCAGTAGTATAATGGGAGTTTCAGATACGCAGTATTTT. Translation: CASSIMGVSDTQYF.